The T cell receptor beta chain under discussion was sequenced for a study of glioma-infiltrating T cells. In its sample, this clonotype was seen many times. TCR alpha and beta CDR3 regions were amplified from RNA using iRepertoire nested multiplex PCR. TCRdb passed the multiplex PCR reads through MiXCR, listing each CDR3 protein once. Among 400,000 or so distinct CDR3 sequences listed, less than 50% were seen once. Sequences were obtained from glioma tissue, nonneoplastic brain tissue, or PBMCs (not recorded which). The sequence was collected from a human donor with low-grade glioma or glioblastoma, undergoing nonglioma brain surgery, or in good health (not recorded which).

Written as DNA, the CDR3 is TGTGCCAGCAGATATACCGGGAGCTACGAGCAGTACTTC. Translating gives CASRYTGSYEQYF. V and J are TRBV28 and TRBJ2-7, with D tentatively TRBD2 (6 bases). Germline CDR1 is MDHEN and CDR2 is SYDVKM. This CDR3 contains 13 residues. The ends were cut back, 6 bases at V and 3 bases at J, with 12 bases in the middle.